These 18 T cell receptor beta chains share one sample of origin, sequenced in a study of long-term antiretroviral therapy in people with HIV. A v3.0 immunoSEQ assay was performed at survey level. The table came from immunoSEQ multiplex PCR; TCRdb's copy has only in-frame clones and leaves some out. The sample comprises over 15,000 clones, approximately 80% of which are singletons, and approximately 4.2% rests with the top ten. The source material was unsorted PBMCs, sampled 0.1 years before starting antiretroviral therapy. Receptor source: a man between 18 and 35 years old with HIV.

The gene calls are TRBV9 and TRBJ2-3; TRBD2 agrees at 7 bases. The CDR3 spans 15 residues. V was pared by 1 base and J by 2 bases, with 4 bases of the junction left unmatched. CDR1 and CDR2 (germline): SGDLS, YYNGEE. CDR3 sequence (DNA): TGTGCCAGCAGCGTAAGCGGGATTCACACAGATACGCAGTATTTT. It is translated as CASSVSGIHTDTQYF.

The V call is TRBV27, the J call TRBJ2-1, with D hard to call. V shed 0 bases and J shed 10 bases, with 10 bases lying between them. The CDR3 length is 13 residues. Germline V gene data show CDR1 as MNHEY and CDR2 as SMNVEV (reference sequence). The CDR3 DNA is TGTGCCAGCAGTTTATCTATTGGCCGAGAGCAGTTCTTC. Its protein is CASSLSIGREQFF.

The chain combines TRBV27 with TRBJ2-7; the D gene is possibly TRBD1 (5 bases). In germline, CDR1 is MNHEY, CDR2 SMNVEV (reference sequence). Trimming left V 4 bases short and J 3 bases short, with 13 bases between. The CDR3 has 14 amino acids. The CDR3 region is CASSYKGWGYEQYF. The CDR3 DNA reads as TGTGCCAGCAGTTATAAGGGGTGGGGCTACGAGCAGTACTTC.

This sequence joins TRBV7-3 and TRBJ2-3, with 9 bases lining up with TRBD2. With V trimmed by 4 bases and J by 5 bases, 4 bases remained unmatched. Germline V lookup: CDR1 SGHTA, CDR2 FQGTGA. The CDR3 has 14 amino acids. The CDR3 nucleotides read TGTGCCAGCAGCTCCATAGCGGGGGTAGATACGCAGTATTTT. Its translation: CASSSIAGVDTQYF.

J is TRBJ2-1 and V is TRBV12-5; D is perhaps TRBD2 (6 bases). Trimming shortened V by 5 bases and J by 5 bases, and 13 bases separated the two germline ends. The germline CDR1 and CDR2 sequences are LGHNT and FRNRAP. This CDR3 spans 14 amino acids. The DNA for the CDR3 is TGTGCTAGTGGTAGGGAGGAGGGTCACAATGAGCAGTTCTTC. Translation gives CASGREEGHNEQFF.

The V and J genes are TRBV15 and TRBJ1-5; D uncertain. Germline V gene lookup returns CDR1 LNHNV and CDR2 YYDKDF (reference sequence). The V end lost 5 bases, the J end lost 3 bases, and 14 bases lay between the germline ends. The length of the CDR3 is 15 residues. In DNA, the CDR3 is TGTGCCACCAGCGGATACGGAAATGACAATCAGCCCCAGCATTTT. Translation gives CATSGYGNDNQPQHF.

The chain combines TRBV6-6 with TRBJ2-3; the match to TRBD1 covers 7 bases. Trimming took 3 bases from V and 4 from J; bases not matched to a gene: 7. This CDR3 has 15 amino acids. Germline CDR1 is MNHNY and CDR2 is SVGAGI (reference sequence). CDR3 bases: TGTGCCAGCAGTTATGAACAGGGGATCGCAGATACGCAGTATTTT. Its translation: CASSYEQGIADTQYF.

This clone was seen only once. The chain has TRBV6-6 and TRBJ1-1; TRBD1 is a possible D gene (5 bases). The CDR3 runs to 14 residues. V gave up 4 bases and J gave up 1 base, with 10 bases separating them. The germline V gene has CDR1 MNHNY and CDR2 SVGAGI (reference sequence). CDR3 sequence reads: CASSSTAKNTEAFF. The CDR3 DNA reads TGTGCCAGCAGTTCGACAGCGAAGAACACTGAAGCTTTCTTT.

CDR3 DNA: TGCGCCAGCAGCTTGGCCTGGGACCCCCGGACCCAGTACTTC. Translated: CASSLAWDPRTQYF. The rearrangement uses TRBV5-1 and TRBJ2-5; D is possibly TRBD1 or TRBD2 (5 bases each). V gave up 0 bases and J gave up 7 bases, with 13 bases separating them. This CDR3 is built from 14 residues. CDR1 and CDR2 (germline): SGHRS, YFSETQ.

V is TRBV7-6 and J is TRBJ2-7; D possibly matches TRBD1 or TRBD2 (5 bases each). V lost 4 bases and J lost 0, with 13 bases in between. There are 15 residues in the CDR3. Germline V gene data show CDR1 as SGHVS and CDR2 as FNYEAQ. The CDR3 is CASSSGTASSYEQYF. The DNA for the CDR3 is TGTGCCAGCAGCTCCGGGACCGCCAGCTCCTACGAGCAGTACTTC.

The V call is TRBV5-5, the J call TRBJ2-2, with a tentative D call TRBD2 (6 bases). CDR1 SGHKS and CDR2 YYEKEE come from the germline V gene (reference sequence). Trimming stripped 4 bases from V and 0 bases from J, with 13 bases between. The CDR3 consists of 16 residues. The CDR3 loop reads CASSQTSSPNTGELFF. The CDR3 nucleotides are TGTGCCAGCAGCCAAACTAGCAGCCCGAACACCGGGGAGCTGTTTTTT.

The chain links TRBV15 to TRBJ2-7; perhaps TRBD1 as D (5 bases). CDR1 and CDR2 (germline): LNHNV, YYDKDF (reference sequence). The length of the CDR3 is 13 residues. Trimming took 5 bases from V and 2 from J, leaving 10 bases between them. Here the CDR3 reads CATSVQVPYEQYF. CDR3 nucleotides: TGTGCCACCAGCGTACAGGTTCCCTACGAGCAGTACTTC.

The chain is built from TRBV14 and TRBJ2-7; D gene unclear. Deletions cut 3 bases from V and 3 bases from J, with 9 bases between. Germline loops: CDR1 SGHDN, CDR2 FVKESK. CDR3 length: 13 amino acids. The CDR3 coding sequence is TGTGCCAGCAGCCAGGTCAGGAGCTACGAGCAGTACTTC. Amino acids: CASSQVRSYEQYF.

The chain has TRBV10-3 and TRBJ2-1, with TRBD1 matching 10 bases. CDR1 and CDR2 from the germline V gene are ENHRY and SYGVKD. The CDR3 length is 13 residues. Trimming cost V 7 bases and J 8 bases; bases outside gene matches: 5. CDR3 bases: TGTGCCATCACCCGGGACAGGGGTGATGAGCAGTTCTTC. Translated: CAITRDRGDEQFF.

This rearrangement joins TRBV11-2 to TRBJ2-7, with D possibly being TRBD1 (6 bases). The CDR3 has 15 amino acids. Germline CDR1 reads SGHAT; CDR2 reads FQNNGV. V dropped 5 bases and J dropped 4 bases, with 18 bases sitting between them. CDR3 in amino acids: CASSDFGDTKYEQYF. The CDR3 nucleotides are TGTGCCAGCAGCGATTTCGGGGACACAAAGTACGAGCAGTACTTC. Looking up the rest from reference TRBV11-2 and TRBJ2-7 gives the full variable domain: EAGVAQSPRYKIIEKRQSVAFWCNPISGHATLYWYQQILGQGPKLLIQFQNNGVVDDSQLPKDRFSAERLKGVDSTLKIQPAKLEDSAVYLCASSDFGDTKYEQYFGPGTRLTVT.

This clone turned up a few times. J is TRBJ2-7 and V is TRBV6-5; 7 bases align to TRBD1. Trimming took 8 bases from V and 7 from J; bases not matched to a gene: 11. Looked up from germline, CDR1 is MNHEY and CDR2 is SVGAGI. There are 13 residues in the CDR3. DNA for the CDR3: TGTGCCAGCTGTGACAGGGCTTCGGGAGAGCAGTACTTC. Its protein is CASCDRASGEQYF.

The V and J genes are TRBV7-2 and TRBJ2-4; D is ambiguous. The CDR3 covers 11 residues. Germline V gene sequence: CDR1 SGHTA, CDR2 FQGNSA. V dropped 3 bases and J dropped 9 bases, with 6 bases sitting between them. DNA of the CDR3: TGTGCCAGCAGCTTTTCAGTCATTCAGTACTTC. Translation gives CASSFSVIQYF.

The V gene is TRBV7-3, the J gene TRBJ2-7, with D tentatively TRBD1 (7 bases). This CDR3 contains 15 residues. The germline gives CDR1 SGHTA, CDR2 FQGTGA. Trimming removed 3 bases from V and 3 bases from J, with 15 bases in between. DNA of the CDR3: TGTGCCAGCAGCTTTGGAGGGGGCCCCTACTACGAGCAGTACTTC. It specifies CASSFGGGPYYEQYF. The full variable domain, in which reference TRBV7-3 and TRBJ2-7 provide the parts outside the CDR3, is GAGVSQTPSNKVTEKGKYVELRCDPISGHTALYWYRQSLGQGPEFLIYFQGTGAADDSGLPNDRFFAVRPEGSVSTLKIQRTERGDSAVYLCASSFGGGPYYEQYFGPGTRLTVT.